The rows below give T cell receptor beta chains drawn from one sample of a study of T cells in tumors after PD-1 blockade. Sequencing was performed with immunoSEQ multiplex PCR; in TCRdb, only in-frame clones are kept and a portion is missing. The table has around 14,000 clones, roughly two thirds seen once. Sequenced material: tumor tissue, taken after anti-PD-1 treatment. These receptors were collected from a human donor with cutaneous squamous cell carcinoma. The CDR3 runs from the conserved cysteine through the conserved F or W. Fields, in order: J gene, clone size, V gene, D gene, CDR3 DNA, CDR3 protein. A D gene is named only where the DNA matches it firmly. Only part of the rows carry a size: once, few, many, or a class if the clone is expanded.

J gene: TRBJ2-5
clone size: NA
V gene: TRBV28
D gene: NA
CDR3 DNA: TGTGCCAGCAGTTTAGGTTCGCGGGTGGAGACCCAGTACTTC
CDR3 protein: CASSLGSRVETQYF

J gene: TRBJ2-2
clone size: NA
V gene: TRBV28
D gene: TRBD1
CDR3 DNA: TGTGCCAGCAGTACGGGACAGGGCGGGGAGCTGTTTTTT
CDR3 protein: CASSTGQGGELFF

J gene: TRBJ1-2
clone size: NA
V gene: TRBV5-8
D gene: TRBD1
CDR3 DNA: TGTGCCAGCAGCTGGGCAGGGACAGGAGCTAACTATGGCTACACCTTC
CDR3 protein: CASSWAGTGANYGYTF

J gene: TRBJ1-3
clone size: NA
V gene: TRBV29-1
D gene: TRBD1
CDR3 DNA: TGCAGCGCCGCCCGGGACAGGACGGAAAACACCATATATTTT
CDR3 protein: CSAARDRTENTIYF

J gene: TRBJ2-1
clone size: NA
V gene: TRBV4-1
D gene: NA
CDR3 DNA: TGCGCCAGCAGCCTAGGCAGCTACAATGAGCAGTTCTTC
CDR3 protein: CASSLGSYNEQFF

J gene: TRBJ1-5
clone size: few
V gene: TRBV18
D gene: TRBD1
CDR3 DNA: TGTGCCAGCTCATCTCGCTACCGACAGGGGGAAGCTGGCAATCAGCCCCAGCATTTT
CDR3 protein: CASSSRYRQGEAGNQPQHF

J gene: TRBJ1-3
clone size: NA
V gene: TRBV5-1
D gene: NA
CDR3 DNA: TGCGCCAGCAGCTTGGCGGCAGGGACTGGAAACACCATATATTTT
CDR3 protein: CASSLAAGTGNTIYF

J gene: TRBJ2-2
clone size: NA
V gene: TRBV13
D gene: TRBD1
CDR3 DNA: TGTGCCAGCAGCTCCAAGGGGACAGGGGGTCCCACCGGGGAGCTGTTTTTT
CDR3 protein: CASSSKGTGGPTGELFF

J gene: TRBJ2-2
clone size: NA
V gene: TRBV4-2
D gene: TRBD2
CDR3 DNA: TGTGCCAGCAGCCAAGTCACTAGCGGAGCGAACACCGGGGAGCTGTTTTTT
CDR3 protein: CASSQVTSGANTGELFF

J gene: TRBJ1-3
clone size: few
V gene: TRBV29-1
D gene: NA
CDR3 DNA: TGCAGCGTTGGACAGGACATCTCTGGAAACACCATATATTTT
CDR3 protein: CSVGQDISGNTIYF

J gene: TRBJ2-1
clone size: NA
V gene: TRBV7-2
D gene: NA
CDR3 DNA: TGTGCCAGCAGCCCGCAGGGGGGACCCTACAATGAGCAGTTCTTC
CDR3 protein: CASSPQGGPYNEQFF

J gene: TRBJ2-3
clone size: NA
V gene: TRBV9
D gene: NA
CDR3 DNA: TGTGCCAGCAGCGTAAGGTGGTCTAGCACAGATACGCAGTATTTT
CDR3 protein: CASSVRWSSTDTQYF